This T cell receptor beta chain was profiled in a study of cytomegalovirus exposure and HLA in healthy donors. Regarding the study as a whole: Usually a TCR sequence was rare, but some public TCRs were found in many donors. One variant, a missense change in DCLRE1C, was linked in a later analysis to TCR beta V- and J-gene trimming.

Trimming removed 1 base at V and 4 bases at J, with 9 bases between. Per germline, CDR1 SGHDN and CDR2 FVKESK. The CDR3 covers 14 residues. In the case of this clone: Its target is unknown.

Primers included in the PCR were 60 Vbeta and 13 Jbeta primers. Here immunoSEQ multiplex PCR was the method, and the copy in TCRdb shows in-frame clones only, minus some. The sample contains about 52,000 clones, around 52% of which appear only once. The sequenced sample was PBMCs. The receptor was derived from a human donor in good health. The rearrangement joins TRBV14 to TRBJ2-3, with D unclear. The CDR3: CASSQGFRADTQYF. The DNA of the CDR3 is TGTGCCAGCAGCCAAGGGTTTCGGGCAGATACGCAGTATTTT.